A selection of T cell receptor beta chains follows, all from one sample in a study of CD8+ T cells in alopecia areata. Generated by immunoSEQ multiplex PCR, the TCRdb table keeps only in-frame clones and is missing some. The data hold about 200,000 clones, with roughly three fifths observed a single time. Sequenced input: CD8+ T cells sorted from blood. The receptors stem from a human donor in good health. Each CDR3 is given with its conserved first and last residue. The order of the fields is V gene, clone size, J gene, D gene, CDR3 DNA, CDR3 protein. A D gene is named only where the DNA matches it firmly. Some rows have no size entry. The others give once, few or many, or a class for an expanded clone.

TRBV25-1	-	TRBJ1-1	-	TGTGCCAGCCGGGGGGGCCTAGGCACTGAAGCTTTCTTT	CASRGGLGTEAFF
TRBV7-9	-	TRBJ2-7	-	TGTGCCAGCAGCTTAGCTTCAGGACCTCTGGGAAACGAGCAGTACTTC	CASSLASGPLGNEQYF
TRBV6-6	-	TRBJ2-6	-	TGTGCCATCAGTGAGTCCAACTCTGGGGCCAACGTCCTGACTTTC	CAISESNSGANVLTF
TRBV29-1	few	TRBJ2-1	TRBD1	TGCAGCGCCGGGACAGGGCCTGAGCAGTTCTTC	CSAGTGPEQFF
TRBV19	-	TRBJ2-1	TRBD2	TGTGCCAGTAGTCAGGCAGCGGGGGGGTTGGATGAGCAGTTCTTC	CASSQAAGGLDEQFF
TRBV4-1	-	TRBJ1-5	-	TGCGCCAGCAGCCAAGTCCAGGGCAATCAGCCCCAGCATTTT	CASSQVQGNQPQHF
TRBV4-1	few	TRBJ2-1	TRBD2	TGCGCCAGCAGGATCGGGACTAGCGGGGGCAATGAGCAGTTCTTC	CASRIGTSGGNEQFF
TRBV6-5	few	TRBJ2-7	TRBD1	TGTGCCAGCAGTCCTTGGACAGGAACCTACGAGCAGTACTTC	CASSPWTGTYEQYF
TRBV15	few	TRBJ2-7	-	TGTGCCACCAGCAGAGAGCGTGAATCCGACTACGAGCAGTACTTC	CATSRERESDYEQYF
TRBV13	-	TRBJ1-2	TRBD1	TGTGCCAGCAGCTTAGGACGTGGGACAGGGGAGCTTGGTGGCTACACCTTC	CASSLGRGTGELGGYTF
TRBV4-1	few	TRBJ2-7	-	TGCGCCAGCAGCCAAGCCGCCAGCGGCTCCTACGAGCAGTACTTC	CASSQAASGSYEQYF
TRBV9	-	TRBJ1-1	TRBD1	TGTGCCAGCAGCACCCAAGGACAGGGAGTAACTGAAGCTTTCTTT	CASSTQGQGVTEAFF
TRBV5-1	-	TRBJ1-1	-	TGCGCCAGCAGCTTGGGTGGGAACACTGAAGCTTTCTTT	CASSLGGNTEAFF
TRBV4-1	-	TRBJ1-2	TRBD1	TGCGCCAGCAGCCTGGGACAGGGGAATGGCTACACCTTC	CASSLGQGNGYTF
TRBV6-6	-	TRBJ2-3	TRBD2	TGTGCCAGTTGGGAGCGGGGATTCACAGATACGCAGTATTTT	CASWERGFTDTQYF
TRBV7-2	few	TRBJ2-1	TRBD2	TGTGCCAGCCTCCTAGGCCCGGGGGGGAACATCGATGAGCAGTTCTTC	CASLLGPGGNIDEQFF
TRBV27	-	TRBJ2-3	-	TGTGCCAGCAGTTTCGTAACGGGGGCAGATACGCAGTATTTT	CASSFVTGADTQYF
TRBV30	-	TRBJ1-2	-	TGTGCCTCAGTATCAGCTAACTATGGCTACACCTTC	CASVSANYGYTF
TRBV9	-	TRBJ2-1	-	TGTGCCAGCAGCGGTAATGAGCAGTTCTTC	CASSGNEQFF
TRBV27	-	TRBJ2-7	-	TGTGCCAGCACCAACGTGGGCTCGCACGAGCAGTACTTC	CASTNVGSHEQYF
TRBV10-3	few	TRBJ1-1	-	TGTGCCATCAGTGAGTCTGAGGAGAACACTGAAGCTTTCTTT	CAISESEENTEAFF
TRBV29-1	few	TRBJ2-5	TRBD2	TGCAGCGTCATACCTTGGCAGCGGGGGCAAGAGACCCAGTACTTC	CSVIPWQRGQETQYF
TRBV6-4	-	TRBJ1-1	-	TGTGCCAGCAGTGAAAGGGGATACGACACTGAAGCTTTCTTT	CASSERGYDTEAFF
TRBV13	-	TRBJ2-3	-	TGTGCCAGCAGTCTCCGCACAGATACGCAGTATTTT	CASSLRTDTQYF
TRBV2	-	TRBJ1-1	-	TGTGCCCGTTGGACGGGGGGTGATGAAGCTTTCTTT	CARWTGGDEAFF
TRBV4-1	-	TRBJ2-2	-	TGCGCCAGCAGCTCCCAACAGTCAGCCGGGGAGCTGTTTTTT	CASSSQQSAGELFF